This T cell receptor beta chain is drawn from a study of cytomegalovirus exposure and HLA in healthy donors. With 60 Vbeta and 13 Jbeta primers, the PCR was carried out. Method: immunoSEQ multiplex PCR; TCRdb's copy keeps in-frame clones and lacks some. The sample includes roughly 150,000 clones, roughly 74% of them seen just once. The sequence derives from a man between 18 and 29 years old in good health and CMV-seropositive. The specimen was PBMCs.

In DNA form, the CDR3 reads TGTGCCACCAGCAGAGGAAAGGCGGGAGGGTCGGGTGAGCAGTACTTC. This gives the protein CATSRGKAGGSGEQYF. This chain uses TRBV15 with TRBJ2-7; TRBD2 agrees at 9 bases. Per the germline V gene, CDR1 is LNHNV and CDR2 is YYDKDF (reference sequence). Trimming at V came to 1 base and at J to 7 bases, leaving 11 bases not matched to a gene. The CDR3 consists of 16 residues.